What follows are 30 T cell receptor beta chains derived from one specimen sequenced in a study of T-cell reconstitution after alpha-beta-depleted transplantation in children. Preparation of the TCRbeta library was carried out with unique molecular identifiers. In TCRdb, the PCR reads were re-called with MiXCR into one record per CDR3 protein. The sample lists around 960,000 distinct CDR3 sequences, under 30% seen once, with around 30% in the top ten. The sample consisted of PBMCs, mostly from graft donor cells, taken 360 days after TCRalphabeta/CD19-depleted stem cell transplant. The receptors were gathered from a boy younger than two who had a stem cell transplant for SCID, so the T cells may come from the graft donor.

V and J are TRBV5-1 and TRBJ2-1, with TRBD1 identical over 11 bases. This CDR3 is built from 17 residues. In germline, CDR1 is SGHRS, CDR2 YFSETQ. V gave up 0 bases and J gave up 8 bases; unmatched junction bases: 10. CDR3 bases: TGCGCCAGCAGCTTGGGGGTTTCGGGACAGGGGGTCTATGAGCAGTTCTTC. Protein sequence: CASSLGVSGQGVYEQFF.

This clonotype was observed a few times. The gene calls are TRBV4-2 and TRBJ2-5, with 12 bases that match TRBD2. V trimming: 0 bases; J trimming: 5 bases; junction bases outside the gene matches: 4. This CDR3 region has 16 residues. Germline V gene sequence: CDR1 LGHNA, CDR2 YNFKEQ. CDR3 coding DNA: TGTGCCAGCAGCCAAGACCCGGGACTAGCGGGCGAGACCCAGTACTTC. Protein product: CASSQDPGLAGETQYF.

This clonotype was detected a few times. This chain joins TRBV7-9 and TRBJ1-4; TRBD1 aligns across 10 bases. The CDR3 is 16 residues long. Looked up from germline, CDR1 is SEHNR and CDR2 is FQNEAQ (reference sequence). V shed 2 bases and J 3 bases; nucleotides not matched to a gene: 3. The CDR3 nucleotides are TGTGCCAGCAGCTTAACGGACAGGGGGTCTAATGAAAAACTGTTTTTT. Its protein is CASSLTDRGSNEKLFF.

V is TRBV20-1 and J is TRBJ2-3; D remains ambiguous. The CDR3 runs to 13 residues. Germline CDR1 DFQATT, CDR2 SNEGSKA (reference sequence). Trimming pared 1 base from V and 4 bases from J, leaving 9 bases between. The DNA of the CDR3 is TGCAGTGCTAGAGTGTGGGTTCCAGATACGCAGTATTTT. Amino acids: CSARVWVPDTQYF.

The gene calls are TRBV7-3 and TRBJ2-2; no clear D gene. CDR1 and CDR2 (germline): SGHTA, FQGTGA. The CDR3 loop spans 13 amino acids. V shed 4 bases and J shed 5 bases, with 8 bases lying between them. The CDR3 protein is CASSSKATGELFF. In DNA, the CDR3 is TGTGCCAGCAGCTCGAAAGCGACCGGGGAGCTGTTTTTT.

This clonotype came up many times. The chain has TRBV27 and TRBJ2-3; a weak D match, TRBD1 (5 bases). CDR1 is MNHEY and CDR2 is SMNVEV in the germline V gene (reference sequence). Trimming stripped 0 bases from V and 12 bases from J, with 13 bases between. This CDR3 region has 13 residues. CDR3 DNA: TGTGCCAGCAGTTTATCGTCGCCAGGGCCCCAGTATTTT. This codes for CASSLSSPGPQYF.

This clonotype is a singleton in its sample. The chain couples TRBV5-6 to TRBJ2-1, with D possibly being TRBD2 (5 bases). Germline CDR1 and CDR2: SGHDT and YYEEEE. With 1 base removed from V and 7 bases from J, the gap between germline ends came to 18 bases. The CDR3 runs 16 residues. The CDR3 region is CASSLHRDNIRNEQFF. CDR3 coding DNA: TGTGCCAGCAGCTTGCACCGGGATAATATTAGGAATGAGCAGTTCTTC.

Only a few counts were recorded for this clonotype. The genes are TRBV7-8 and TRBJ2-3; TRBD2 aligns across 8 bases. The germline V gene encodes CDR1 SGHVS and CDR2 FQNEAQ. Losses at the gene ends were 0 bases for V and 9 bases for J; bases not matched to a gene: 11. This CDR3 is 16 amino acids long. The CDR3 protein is CASSLAQRRGAGTQYF. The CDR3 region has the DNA TGTGCCAGCAGCTTAGCTCAGCGGCGGGGGGCGGGCACGCAGTATTTT.

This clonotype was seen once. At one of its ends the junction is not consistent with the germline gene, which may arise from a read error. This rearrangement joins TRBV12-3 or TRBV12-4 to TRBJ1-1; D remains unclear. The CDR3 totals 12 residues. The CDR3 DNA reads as TGTGCCAGCAGTTTACTGGGCTCTGAGGCTTTCTTT. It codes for CASSLLGSEAFF.

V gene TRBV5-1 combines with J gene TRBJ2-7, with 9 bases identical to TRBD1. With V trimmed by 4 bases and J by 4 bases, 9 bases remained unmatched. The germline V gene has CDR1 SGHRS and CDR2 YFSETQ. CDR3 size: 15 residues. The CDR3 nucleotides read TGCGCCAGCAGCGGCACCGGGACAGGGACTTACGAGCAGTACTTC. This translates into CASSGTGTGTYEQYF.

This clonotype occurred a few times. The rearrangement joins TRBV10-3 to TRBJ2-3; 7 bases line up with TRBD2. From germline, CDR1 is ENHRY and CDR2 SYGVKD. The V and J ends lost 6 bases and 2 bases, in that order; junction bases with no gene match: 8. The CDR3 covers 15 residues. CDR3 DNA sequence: TGTGCCATCAGGAAAGCCGGGACTAACACAGATACGCAGTATTTT. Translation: CAIRKAGTNTDTQYF.

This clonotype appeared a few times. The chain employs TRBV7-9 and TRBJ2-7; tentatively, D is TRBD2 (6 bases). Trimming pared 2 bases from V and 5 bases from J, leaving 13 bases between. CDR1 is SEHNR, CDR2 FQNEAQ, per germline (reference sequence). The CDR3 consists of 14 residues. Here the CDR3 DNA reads TGTGCCAGCAGCTTACGCGGGAATCCCGACGAGCAGTACTTC. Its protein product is CASSLRGNPDEQYF.

DNA for the CDR3: TGCAGTGCTAGAGCCCCGTCTAGCACAGATACGCAGTATTTT. Translated: CSARAPSSTDTQYF. This sequence joins TRBV20-1 and TRBJ2-3; D gene ambiguous. This CDR3 contains 14 residues. Germline assignment: CDR1 DFQATT and CDR2 SNEGSKA (reference sequence). V gave up 1 base and J gave up 0 bases, with 8 bases separating them.

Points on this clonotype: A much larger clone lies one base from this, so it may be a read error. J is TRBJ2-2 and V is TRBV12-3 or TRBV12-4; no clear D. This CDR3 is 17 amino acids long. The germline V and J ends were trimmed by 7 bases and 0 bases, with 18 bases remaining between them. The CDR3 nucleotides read TGTGCCAGCACCTATATCAACAGAGGTCCGAACACCGGGGAGCTGTTTTTT. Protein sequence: CASTYINRGPNTGELFF.

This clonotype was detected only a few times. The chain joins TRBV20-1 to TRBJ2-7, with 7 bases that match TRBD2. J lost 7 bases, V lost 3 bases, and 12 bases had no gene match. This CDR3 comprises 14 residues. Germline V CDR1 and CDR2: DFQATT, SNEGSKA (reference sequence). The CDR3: CSASDTFWEGEQYF. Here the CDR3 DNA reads TGCAGTGCTAGCGACACCTTCTGGGAGGGGGAGCAGTACTTC.

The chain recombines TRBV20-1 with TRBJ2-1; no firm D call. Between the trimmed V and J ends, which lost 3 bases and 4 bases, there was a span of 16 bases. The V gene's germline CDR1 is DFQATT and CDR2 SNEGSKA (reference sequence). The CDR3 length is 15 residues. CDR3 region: CSASMTPRPYNEQFF. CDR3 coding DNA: TGCAGTGCTAGTATGACCCCTCGACCTTACAATGAGCAGTTCTTC.

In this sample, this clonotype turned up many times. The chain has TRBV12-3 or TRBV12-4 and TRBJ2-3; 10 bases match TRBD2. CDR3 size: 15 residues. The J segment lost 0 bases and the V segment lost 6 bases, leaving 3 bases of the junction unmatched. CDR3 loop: CASSLSGGSTDTQYF. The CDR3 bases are TGTGCCAGCAGCCTTAGCGGGGGGAGCACAGATACGCAGTATTTT.

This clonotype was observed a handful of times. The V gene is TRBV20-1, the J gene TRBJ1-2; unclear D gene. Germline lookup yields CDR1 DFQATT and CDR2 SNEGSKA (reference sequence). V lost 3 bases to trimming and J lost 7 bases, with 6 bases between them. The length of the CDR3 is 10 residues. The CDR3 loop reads CSARSLGYTF. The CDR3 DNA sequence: TGCAGTGCTAGGTCTCTTGGCTACACCTTC.

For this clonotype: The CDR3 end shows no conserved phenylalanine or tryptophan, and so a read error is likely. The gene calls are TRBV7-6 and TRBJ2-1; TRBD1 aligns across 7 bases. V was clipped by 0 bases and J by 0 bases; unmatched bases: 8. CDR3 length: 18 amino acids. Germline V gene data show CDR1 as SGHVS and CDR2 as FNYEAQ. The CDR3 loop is CASSLALKGASSYNEQFC. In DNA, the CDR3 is TGTGCCAGCAGCTTAGCCCTTAAGGGGGCCTCCTCCTACAATGAGCAGTTCTGC.

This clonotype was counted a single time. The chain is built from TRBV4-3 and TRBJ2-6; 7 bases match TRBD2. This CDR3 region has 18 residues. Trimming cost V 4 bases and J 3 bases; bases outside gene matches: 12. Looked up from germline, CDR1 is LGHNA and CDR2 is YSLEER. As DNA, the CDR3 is TGCGCCAGCAGCCGGGGCGGGAGCGGTCGTGGTGGGGCCAACGTCCTGACTTTC. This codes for CASSRGGSGRGGANVLTF.

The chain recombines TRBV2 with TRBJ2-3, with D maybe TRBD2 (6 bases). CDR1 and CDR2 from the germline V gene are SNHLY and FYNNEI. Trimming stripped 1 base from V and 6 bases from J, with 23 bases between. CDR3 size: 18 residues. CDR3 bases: TGTGCCAGCAGTGAAGAAGTTGGGCAGGCGCCACGGGGGGATACGCAGTATTTT. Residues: CASSEEVGQAPRGDTQYF.

The CDR3 here is CASSLSFTDTQYF. The CDR3 nucleotides read TGTGCCAGCAGTCTTTCTTTCACAGATACGCAGTATTTT. V is TRBV28 and J is TRBJ2-3; D unclear. Trimming shortened V by 5 bases and J by 2 bases, and 8 bases separated the two germline ends. The CDR3 has 13 residues. CDR1 MDHEN and CDR2 SYDVKM come from the germline V gene. Using reference TRBV28 and TRBJ2-3 for the parts outside the CDR3, the full variable domain is DVKVTQSSRYLVKRTGEKVFLECVQDMDHENMFWYRQDPGLGLRLIYFSYDVKMKEKGDIPEGYSVSREKKERFSLILESASTNQTSMYLCASSLSFTDTQYFGPGTRLTVL.

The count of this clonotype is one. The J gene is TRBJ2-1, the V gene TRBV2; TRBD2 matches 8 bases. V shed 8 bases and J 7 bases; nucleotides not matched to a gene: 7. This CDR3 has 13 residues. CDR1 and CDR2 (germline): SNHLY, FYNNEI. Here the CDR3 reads CASLVGGGNEQFF. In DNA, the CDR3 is TGTGCCAGCCTGGTGGGCGGGGGGAATGAGCAGTTCTTC.

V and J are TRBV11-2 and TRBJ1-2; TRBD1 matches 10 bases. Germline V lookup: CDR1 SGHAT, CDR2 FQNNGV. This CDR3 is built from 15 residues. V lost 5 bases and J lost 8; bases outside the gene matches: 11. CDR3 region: CASSPYRQGAGGYTF. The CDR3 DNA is TGTGCCAGCAGCCCCTACCGACAGGGGGCGGGCGGCTACACCTTC.

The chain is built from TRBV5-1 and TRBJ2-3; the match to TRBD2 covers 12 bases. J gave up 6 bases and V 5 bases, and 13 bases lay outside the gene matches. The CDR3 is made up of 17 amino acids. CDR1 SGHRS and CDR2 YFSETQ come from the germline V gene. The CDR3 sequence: CASSSPPGLAGGDTQYF. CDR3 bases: TGCGCCAGCAGTTCCCCTCCGGGACTAGCGGGTGGGGATACGCAGTATTTT.

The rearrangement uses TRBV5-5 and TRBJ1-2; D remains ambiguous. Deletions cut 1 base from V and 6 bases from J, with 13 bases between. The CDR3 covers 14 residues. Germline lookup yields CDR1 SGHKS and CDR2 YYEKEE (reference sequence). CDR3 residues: CASSLTLLGDGYTF. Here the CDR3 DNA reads TGTGCCAGCAGCTTGACGTTACTGGGCGATGGCTACACCTTC.

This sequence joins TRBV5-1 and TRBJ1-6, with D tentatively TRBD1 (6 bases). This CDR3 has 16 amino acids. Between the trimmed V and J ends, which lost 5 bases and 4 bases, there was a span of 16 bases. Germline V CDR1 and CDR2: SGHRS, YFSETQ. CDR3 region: CASRSRQDSYNSPLHF. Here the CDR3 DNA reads TGCGCCAGCAGATCTCGACAGGATAGTTATAATTCACCCCTCCACTTT. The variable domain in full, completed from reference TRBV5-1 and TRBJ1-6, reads KAGVTQTPRYLIKTRGQQVTLSCSPISGHRSVSWYQQTPGQGLQFLFEYFSETQRNKGNFPGRFSGRQFSNSRSEMNVSTLELGDSALYLCASRSRQDSYNSPLHFGNGTRLTVT.

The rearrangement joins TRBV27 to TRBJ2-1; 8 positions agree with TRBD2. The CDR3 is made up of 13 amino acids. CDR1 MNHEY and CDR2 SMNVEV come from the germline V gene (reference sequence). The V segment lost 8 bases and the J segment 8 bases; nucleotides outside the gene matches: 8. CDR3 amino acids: CASSGGSGDEQFF. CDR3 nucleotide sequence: TGTGCCAGCTCGGGGGGGTCTGGAGATGAGCAGTTCTTC.

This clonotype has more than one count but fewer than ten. The CDR3 DNA sequence: TGTGCCAGCAGTTTTCTCGGCACTAGCTCCAATGAGCAGTTCTTC. Amino acid sequence: CASSFLGTSSNEQFF. The chain is built from TRBV28 and TRBJ2-1, with D possibly TRBD2 on 6 matching bases. V lost 3 bases and J 6 bases, leaving 15 bases between the germline ends. Germline lookup yields CDR1 MDHEN and CDR2 SYDVKM. The CDR3 contains 15 residues.

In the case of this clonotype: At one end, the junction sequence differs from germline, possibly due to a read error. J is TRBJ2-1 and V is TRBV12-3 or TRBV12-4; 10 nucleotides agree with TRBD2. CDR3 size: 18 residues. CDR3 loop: CAISFRDSGGPFRNEQFF. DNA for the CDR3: TGTGCCATCAGTTTTAGGGATAGCGGGGGGCCCTTCCGCAATGAGCAGTTCTTC.